This T cell receptor (beta chain) was retrieved from a study of read filtering for tumor transcriptome and immune sequencing. For the study at large: Per sample, TCR-region reads ranged about 4 to 11 million by IR-seq, about 75 to 1,300 by RNA-seq.

Molecular barcoded adaptors covering alpha/delta and beta/gamma chains were used on about 390 ng RNA. TCRdb re-called the reads with MiXCR, one entry per CDR3 protein. The sample lists over 50,000 distinct CDR3 sequences, around 21% occurring once. This CDR3 is 15 amino acids long. Trimming took 5 bases from V and 0 from J, leaving 10 bases between them. Germline CDR1 reads LGHDT; CDR2 reads YNNKEL (reference sequence). This clonotype has ten or more counts. Its target is not known. Study results and caveats: RNA-seq captured clonotypes less deeply and reliably than IR-seq.

The TCR sequence derives from a donor at least 40 years old with multiple myeloma. Input material: a population of CD138-negative cells sorted from bone marrow. The chain joins TRBV3-1 to TRBJ2-2, with a possible D match to TRBD1 (6 bases). The CDR3 loop is CASSSGTTNTGELFF. The CDR3 DNA sequence: TGTGCCAGCAGCTCCGGGACAACGAACACCGGGGAGCTGTTTTTT.